Described below is a single T cell receptor beta chain sequence and its context. The data stem from a study of shared T cell receptors in the human thymus. Trimming stripped 4 bases from V and 5 bases from J, with 10 bases between. Germline loops: CDR1 SGHRS, CDR2 YFSETQ. The CDR3 runs 12 residues. Assay used: immunoSEQ multiplex PCR; TCRdb lists only in-frame clones, some missing. Of approximately 760,000 clones listed, approximately 83% are singletons. The same data also contributed to another study, on human thymus T cells. As that report states: Donation was from healthy Finnish infants who were having corrective surgery that addressed congenital heart defects. Thymic material originated from resections removed in the course of corrective heart surgery. Thymic and blood repertoires showed apparently biased V and J gene usage. Reports from related research described highly overlapping thymic repertoires among unrelated individuals.

This sequence was found in a girl younger than two with a congenital heart defect. The rearrangement joins TRBV5-1 to TRBJ2-7, with D unresolved. The specimen was thymocytes. CDR3 sequence reads: CASSPNLDEQYF. The DNA for the CDR3 is TGCGCCAGCAGCCCTAATTTGGACGAGCAGTACTTC.